These 23 T cell receptor beta chains were sequenced from one sample in a study of T cells and Merkel cell carcinoma outcomes. Clones were sequenced by immunoSEQ multiplex PCR, and TCRdb holds only the in-frame ones, with some missing. The sample has 15,000 to 16,000 clones, roughly 76% seen once. The sample consisted of tumor tissue from Merkel cell carcinoma. The origin of the receptors is a human donor with Merkel cell carcinoma.

V usage is TRBV6-6 and J usage is TRBJ2-7; D is perhaps TRBD1 (5 bases). The CDR3 has 15 amino acids. V gave up 0 bases and J gave up 4 bases, with 13 bases separating them. The germline gives CDR1 MNHNY, CDR2 SVGAGI (reference sequence). CDR3: CASSYSAGKGYEQYF. In DNA, the CDR3 is TGTGCCAGCAGTTACTCGGCAGGGAAGGGGTACGAGCAGTACTTC.

The chain links TRBV20-1 to TRBJ2-7; the D gene could be TRBD1 or TRBD2 (6 bases each). Germline loops: CDR1 DFQATT, CDR2 SNEGSKA (reference sequence). The CDR3 sequence is 10 residues long. Deletions cut 8 bases from V and 7 bases from J, with 12 bases between. CDR3 loop: CSTGAGEQYF. The CDR3, as DNA: TGCAGTACGGGGGCGGGGGAGCAGTACTTC.

The V gene is TRBV7-8, the J gene TRBJ2-3, with D unclear. The CDR3 loop spans 13 amino acids. Trimming cost V 3 bases and J 6 bases, with 10 bases left between them. Germline V gene lookup returns CDR1 SGHVS and CDR2 FQNEAQ. CDR3 sequence reads: CASSLRGGDTQYF. Here the CDR3 DNA reads TGTGCCAGCAGCTTGAGAGGTGGGGATACGCAGTATTTT.

V gene TRBV18 combines with J gene TRBJ2-2; 8 bases map to TRBD1. With V trimmed by 5 bases and J by 1 base, 3 bases remained unmatched. The V gene's germline CDR1 is KGHSH and CDR2 LQKENI. The CDR3 is made up of 15 amino acids. The CDR3 nucleotides are TGTGCCAGCTCAGTCGGACAGGGGAACACCGGGGAGCTGTTTTTT. Protein: CASSVGQGNTGELFF.

In regard to this clone: This specimen includes other DNA sequences encoding the same CDR3. V gene TRBV6-5 combines with J gene TRBJ1-1; D perhaps matches TRBD1 (5 bases). Trimming shortened V by 2 bases and J by 6 bases, and 7 bases separated the two germline ends. Germline CDR1 is MNHEY and CDR2 is SVGAGI. This CDR3 comprises 12 residues. DNA of the CDR3: TGTGCCAGCAGTTACAGAGGGGCTGAAGCTTTCTTT. Its protein product is CASSYRGAEAFF.

The chain recombines TRBV27 with TRBJ1-1, with 7 bases identical to TRBD1. V gave up 5 bases and J gave up 4 bases; unmatched junction bases: 4. The CDR3 has 13 residues. Germline CDR1 MNHEY, CDR2 SMNVEV (reference sequence). CDR3 coding DNA: TGTGCCAGCAGTGAAGACAGGGCCACTGAAGCTTTCTTT. Its protein product is CASSEDRATEAFF.

In its sample, this clone was seen once. The genes are TRBV19 and TRBJ1-5; 7 bases are shared with TRBD1. The CDR3 length is 14 residues. Germline CDR1 reads LNHDA; CDR2 reads SQIVND (reference sequence). Trimming at V came to 9 bases and at J to 6 bases, leaving 11 bases not matched to a gene. CDR3 sequence reads: CASTWTGGTQPQHF. Written as DNA, the CDR3 is TGTGCCAGCACTTGGACAGGAGGGACTCAGCCCCAGCATTTT.

V usage is TRBV7-3 and J usage is TRBJ2-3; 7 bases line up with TRBD1. This CDR3 has 14 amino acids. With 5 bases clipped from V and 1 base from J, the junction kept 3 bases outside the gene matches. Germline lookup yields CDR1 SGHTA and CDR2 FQGTGA. The CDR3 sequence: CASSEGGGTDTQYF. DNA of the CDR3: TGTGCCAGCAGCGAAGGGGGCGGCACAGATACGCAGTATTTT. The complete variable domain, with remaining parts taken from reference TRBV7-3 and TRBJ2-3, reads GAGVSQTPSNKVTEKGKYVELRCDPISGHTALYWYRQSLGQGPEFLIYFQGTGAADDSGLPNDRFFAVRPEGSVSTLKIQRTERGDSAVYLCASSEGGGTDTQYFGPGTRLTVL.

The J gene is TRBJ2-3, the V gene TRBV28; possible D gene TRBD1, 5 bases. Between the trimmed V and J ends, which lost 3 bases and 6 bases, there was a span of 19 bases. CDR1 is MDHEN and CDR2 is SYDVKM in the germline V gene. CDR3 size: 16 residues. The CDR3 nucleotides are TGTGCCAGCAGTTTCCGCCACAACAGGTTGCGGGATACGCAGTATTTT. It specifies CASSFRHNRLRDTQYF.

The chain is built from TRBV14 and TRBJ2-2; 9 bases are shared with TRBD1. Germline V lookup: CDR1 SGHDN, CDR2 FVKESK. There are 15 residues in the CDR3. V lost 7 bases to trimming and J lost 4 bases; unmatched junction nucleotides: 7. CDR3 protein: CASMAGQGFTGELFF. CDR3 in DNA: TGTGCCAGCATGGCCGGACAGGGGTTCACCGGGGAGCTGTTTTTT.

This chain links TRBV5-1 with TRBJ2-2; perhaps TRBD1 as D (5 bases). The V gene lost 0 bases and the J gene lost 0 bases, with 9 bases spanning the gap. Germline lookup yields CDR1 SGHRS and CDR2 YFSETQ. The CDR3 length is 16 residues. In DNA, the CDR3 is TGCGCCAGCAGCTTGGCGGCAGGGACGAACACCGGGGAGCTGTTTTTT. Its protein product is CASSLAAGTNTGELFF. The full variable domain, completed using reference TRBV5-1 and TRBJ2-2, is KAGVTQTPRYLIKTRGQQVTLSCSPISGHRSVSWYQQTPGQGLQFLFEYFSETQRNKGNFPGRFSGRQFSNSRSEMNVSTLELGDSALYLCASSLAAGTNTGELFFGEGSRLTVL.

CDR3 region: CASSYRTRDKGEAFF. DNA of the CDR3: TGCGCCAGCAGCTATCGGACCCGGGACAAGGGTGAAGCTTTCTTT. J is TRBJ1-1 and V is TRBV4-1; maybe TRBD1 (6 bases). The CDR3 is 15 residues long. Germline CDR1 reads MGHRA; CDR2 reads YSYEKL. V lost 5 bases and J 7 bases, leaving 20 bases between the germline ends.

This rearrangement joins TRBV28 to TRBJ1-5, with a tentative D call TRBD1 (5 bases). Trimming removed 5 bases from V and 15 bases from J, with 14 bases in between. The CDR3 is 11 amino acids. Germline CDR1 reads MDHEN; CDR2 reads SYDVKM. CDR3 sequence: CASSERGPGHF. The CDR3 region has the DNA TGTGCCAGCAGTGAAAGGGGACCCGGGCATTTT.

Remarks on this clone: An end of the junction does not agree with germline; a read error may underlie this. The chain combines TRBV4-1 with TRBJ2-5; possible D gene TRBD2, 6 bases. Germline values: CDR1 MGHRA, CDR2 YSYEKL. This CDR3 contains 13 residues. The CDR3 nucleotides read TGCGCCAGCAGCCAAGAGGAGGGCGTGACCTTGAACTTC. Residues: CASSQEEGVTLNF.

The J gene is TRBJ1-1, the V gene TRBV7-9, with D maybe TRBD1 (6 bases). The CDR3 extends over 17 amino acids. The germline V and J ends were trimmed by 0 bases and 5 bases, with 19 bases remaining between them. CDR1 is SEHNR, CDR2 FQNEAQ, per germline (reference sequence). The DNA for the CDR3 is TGTGCCAGCAGCTTAGCGTACGGGGGCGAGTGGGGAACTGAAGCTTTCTTT. Its translation: CASSLAYGGEWGTEAFF.

The rearrangement joins TRBV4-2 to TRBJ2-3; TRBD1 might be the D (6 bases). CDR3 size: 16 residues. Trimming took off 2 bases at V and 6 bases at J, with 18 bases between the two ends. Germline V CDR1 and CDR2: LGHNA, YNFKEQ. The CDR3 protein is CASSQSQGSGRDTQYF. The CDR3 nucleotides are TGTGCCAGCAGCCAATCACAGGGTTCAGGACGCGATACGCAGTATTTT.

This clone was counted a single time. This chain uses TRBV7-9 with TRBJ1-1, with D maybe TRBD1 (6 bases). The germline V gene encodes CDR1 SEHNR and CDR2 FQNEAQ (reference sequence). The CDR3 consists of 16 residues. The germline V and J ends were trimmed by 5 bases and 4 bases, with 20 bases remaining between them. The CDR3 region is CASSQAQGGRGTEAFF. CDR3 nucleotide sequence: TGTGCCAGCAGCCAGGCACAGGGTGGTCGGGGCACTGAAGCTTTCTTT.

The chain uses TRBV5-1 and TRBJ2-1; 10 bases match TRBD2. CDR3 length: 16 residues. Trimming removed 4 bases from V and 1 base from J; junction bases left unmatched: 5. CDR1 SGHRS and CDR2 YFSETQ come from the germline V gene. The CDR3, as DNA: TGCGCCAGCAGCCCTATGACTAGCGGGTCCTACAATGAGCAGTTCTTC. As protein: CASSPMTSGSYNEQFF. The full variable domain, with the rest looked up from reference TRBV5-1 and TRBJ2-1, is KAGVTQTPRYLIKTRGQQVTLSCSPISGHRSVSWYQQTPGQGLQFLFEYFSETQRNKGNFPGRFSGRQFSNSRSEMNVSTLELGDSALYLCASSPMTSGSYNEQFFGPGTRLTVL.

In the case of this clone: The sample contains more than one DNA sequence encoding this CDR3. This chain links TRBV13 with TRBJ2-1; D is perhaps TRBD1 or TRBD2 (5 bases each). Germline CDR1 reads PRHDT; CDR2 reads FYEKMQ (reference sequence). V was shortened by 3 bases and J by 5 bases, with 11 bases between the two germline ends. The CDR3 totals 14 residues. The CDR3 DNA is TGTGCCAGCAGCTTCCGGGACCGAAACAATGAGCAGTTCTTC. This encodes CASSFRDRNNEQFF.

This chain uses TRBV14 with TRBJ2-3, with 15 positions matching TRBD2. Germline V gene data show CDR1 as SGHDN and CDR2 as FVKESK. V was pared by 5 bases and J by 4 bases, with 10 bases of the junction left unmatched. The CDR3 extends over 18 amino acids. CDR3 in amino acids: CASSVRTSGRGMADTQYF. For the CDR3, the DNA is TGTGCCAGCAGCGTACGGACTAGCGGGAGGGGTATGGCAGATACGCAGTATTTT.

This clone is medium-sized (0.01 to 0.1%). The chain is built from TRBV28 and TRBJ1-5; unclear D gene. Trimming removed 3 bases from V and 0 bases from J, with 9 bases in between. Germline V gene data show CDR1 as MDHEN and CDR2 as SYDVKM. The length of the CDR3 is 15 residues. DNA for the CDR3: TGTGCCAGCAGTTTTCTGGGATATAGCAATCAGCCCCAGCATTTT. The encoded protein is CASSFLGYSNQPQHF.

V and J are TRBV7-9 and TRBJ1-1; D not resolved. This CDR3 region has 14 residues. V gave up 1 base and J gave up 3 bases, with 9 bases separating them. Germline assignment: CDR1 SEHNR and CDR2 FQNEAQ (reference sequence). CDR3 residues: CASSLDAGDTEAFF. The CDR3 DNA reads TGTGCCAGCAGCTTAGATGCTGGGGACACTGAAGCTTTCTTT.

The chain employs TRBV5-1 and TRBJ1-1; D possibly corresponds to TRBD1 (5 bases). Germline CDR1 is SGHRS and CDR2 is YFSETQ. This CDR3 has 14 amino acids. The V and J ends lost 4 bases and 1 base respectively, with 11 bases between them. CDR3 protein: CASSEYRTNTEAFF. For the CDR3, the DNA is TGCGCCAGCAGCGAGTACAGGACGAACACTGAAGCTTTCTTT.